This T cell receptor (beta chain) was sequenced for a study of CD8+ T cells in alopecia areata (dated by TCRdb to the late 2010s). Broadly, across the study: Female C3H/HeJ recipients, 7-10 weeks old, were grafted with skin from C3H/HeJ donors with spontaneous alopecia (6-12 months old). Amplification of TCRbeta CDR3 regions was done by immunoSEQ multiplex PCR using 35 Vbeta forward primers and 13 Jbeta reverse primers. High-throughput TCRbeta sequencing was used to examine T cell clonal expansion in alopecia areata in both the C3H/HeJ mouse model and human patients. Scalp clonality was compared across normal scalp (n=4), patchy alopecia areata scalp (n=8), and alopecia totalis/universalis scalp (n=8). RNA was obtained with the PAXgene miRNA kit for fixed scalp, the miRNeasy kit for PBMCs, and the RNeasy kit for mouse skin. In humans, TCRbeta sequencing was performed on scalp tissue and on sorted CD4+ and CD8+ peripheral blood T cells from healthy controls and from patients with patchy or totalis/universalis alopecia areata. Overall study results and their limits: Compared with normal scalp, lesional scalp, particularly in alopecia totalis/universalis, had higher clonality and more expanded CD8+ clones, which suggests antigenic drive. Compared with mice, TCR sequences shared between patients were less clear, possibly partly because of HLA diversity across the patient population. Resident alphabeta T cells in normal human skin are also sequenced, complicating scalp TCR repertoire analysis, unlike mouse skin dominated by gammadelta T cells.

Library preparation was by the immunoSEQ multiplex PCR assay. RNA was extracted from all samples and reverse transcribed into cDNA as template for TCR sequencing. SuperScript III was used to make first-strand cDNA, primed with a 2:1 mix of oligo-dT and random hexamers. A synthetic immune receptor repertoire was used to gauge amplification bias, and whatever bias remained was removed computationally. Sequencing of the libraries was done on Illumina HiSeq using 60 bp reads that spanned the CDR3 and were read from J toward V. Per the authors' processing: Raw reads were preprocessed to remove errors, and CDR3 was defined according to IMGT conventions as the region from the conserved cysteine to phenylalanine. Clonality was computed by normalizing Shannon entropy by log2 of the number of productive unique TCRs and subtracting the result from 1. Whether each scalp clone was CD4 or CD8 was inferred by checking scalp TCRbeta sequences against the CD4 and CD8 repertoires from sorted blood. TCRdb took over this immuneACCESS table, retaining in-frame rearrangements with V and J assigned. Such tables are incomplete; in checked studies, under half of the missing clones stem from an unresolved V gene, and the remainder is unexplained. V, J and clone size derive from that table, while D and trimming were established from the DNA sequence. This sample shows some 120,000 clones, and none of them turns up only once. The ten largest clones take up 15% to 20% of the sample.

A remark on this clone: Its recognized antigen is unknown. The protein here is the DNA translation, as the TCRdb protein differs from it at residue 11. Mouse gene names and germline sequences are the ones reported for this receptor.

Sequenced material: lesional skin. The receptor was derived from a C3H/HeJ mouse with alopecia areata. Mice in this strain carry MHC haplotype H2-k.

The CDR3 region has the sequence CAGSLQSSGNTLYF. Partial CDR3 DNA: TGTGCCGGCAGCTTACAGAGTTCTGGAAATACG. This receptor chain uses TRBV13-1 and TRBJ1-3; the D gene assignment is ambiguous. The read terminates 3 residues ahead of where the CDR3 ends, so the germline J gene completes it. Measured from the cysteine to the phenylalanine, the CDR3 is 14 residues long. Sequencing covers 33 bases of the CDR3, shown here with the frame starting at base 1. CDR1 and CDR2 are read off the germline V gene as NSHNY and SYGAGN.